The clone carrying this T cell receptor beta chain has more than one count but fewer than ten. This specimen belongs to a study of read filtering for tumor transcriptome and immune sequencing. Molecular barcoded adaptors covering alpha/delta and beta/gamma chains were used on roughly 370 ng RNA. TCRdb recomputed calls from the reads with MiXCR, one row per CDR3 protein. This table has under 30,000 distinct CDR3 sequences, 22% appearing once. The germline gives CDR1 MDHEN, CDR2 SYDVKM. Trimming removed 10 bases from V and 0 bases from J, with 19 bases in between. There are 17 residues in the CDR3. The chain employs TRBV28 and TRBJ2-6; maybe TRBD2 (6 bases). Sequenced material: a population of CD138-negative cells sorted from bone marrow. The TCR sequence derives from a donor aged 40 or over with multiple myeloma. CDR3 coding DNA: TGTGCCACCCAGATCGTGGGAGGCACCTCTGGGGCCAACGTCCTGACTTTC. This gives the protein CATQIVGGTSGANVLTF.